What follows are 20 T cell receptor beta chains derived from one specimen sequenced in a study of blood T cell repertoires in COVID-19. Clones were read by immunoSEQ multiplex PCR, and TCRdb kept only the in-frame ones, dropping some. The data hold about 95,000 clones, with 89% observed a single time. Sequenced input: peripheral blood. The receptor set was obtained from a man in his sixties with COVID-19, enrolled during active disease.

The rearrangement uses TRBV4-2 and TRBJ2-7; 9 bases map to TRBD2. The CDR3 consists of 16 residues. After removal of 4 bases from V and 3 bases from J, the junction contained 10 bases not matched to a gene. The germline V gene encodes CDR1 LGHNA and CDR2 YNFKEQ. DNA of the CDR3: TGTGCCAGCAGCCCCTCAGCGGCGGGAGGGAGCTACGAGCAGTACTTC. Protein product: CASSPSAAGGSYEQYF.

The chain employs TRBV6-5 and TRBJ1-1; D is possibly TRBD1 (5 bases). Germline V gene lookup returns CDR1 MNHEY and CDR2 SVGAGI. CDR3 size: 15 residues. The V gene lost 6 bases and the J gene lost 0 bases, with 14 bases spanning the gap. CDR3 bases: TGTGCCAGCAGACCCGACAGTTTCATGAACACTGAAGCTTTCTTT. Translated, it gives CASRPDSFMNTEAFF.

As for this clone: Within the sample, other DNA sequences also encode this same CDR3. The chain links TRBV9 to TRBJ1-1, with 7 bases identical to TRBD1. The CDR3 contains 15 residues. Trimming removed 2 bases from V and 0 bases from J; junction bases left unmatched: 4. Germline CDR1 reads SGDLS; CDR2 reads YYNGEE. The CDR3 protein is CASSVGDRLNTEAFF. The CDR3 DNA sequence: TGTGCCAGCAGCGTTGGGGACAGATTGAACACTGAAGCTTTCTTT.

The CDR3 sequence: CAGETWRGGAFF. The CDR3 bases are TGTGCCGGAGAGACGTGGAGGGGAGGGGCTTTCTTT. The J gene is TRBJ1-1, the V gene TRBV6-5, with D perhaps matching TRBD1 (5 bases). The CDR3 extends over 12 amino acids. The germline gives CDR1 MNHEY, CDR2 SVGAGI. V was clipped by 11 bases and J by 11 bases, with 21 bases between them.

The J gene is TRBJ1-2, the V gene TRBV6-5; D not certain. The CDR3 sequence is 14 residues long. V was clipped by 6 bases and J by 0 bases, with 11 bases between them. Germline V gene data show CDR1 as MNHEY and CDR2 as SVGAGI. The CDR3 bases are TGTGCCAGCAGGACGCGGAATCCTAACTATGGCTACACCTTC. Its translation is CASRTRNPNYGYTF.

DNA of the CDR3: TGTGCCAGCAGCCTTGGGACAGACCGAGAGACCCAGTACTTC. It codes for CASSLGTDRETQYF. The chain employs TRBV5-4 and TRBJ2-5; 7 nucleotides agree with TRBD1. CDR1 is SGHNT, CDR2 YYREEE, per germline (reference sequence). The CDR3 totals 14 residues. With 4 bases clipped from V and 4 bases from J, the junction kept 7 bases outside the gene matches.

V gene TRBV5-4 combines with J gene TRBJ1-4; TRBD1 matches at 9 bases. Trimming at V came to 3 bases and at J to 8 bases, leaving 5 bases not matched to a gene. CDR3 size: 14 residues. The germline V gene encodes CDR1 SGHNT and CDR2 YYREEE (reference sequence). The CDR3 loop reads CASSSQGAREKLFF. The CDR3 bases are TGTGCCAGCAGCTCACAGGGGGCTAGGGAAAAACTGTTTTTT.

CDR3 sequence reads: CASSLGPGTYGYTF. DNA for the CDR3: TGCGCCAGCAGCTTGGGGCCGGGTACTTACGGCTACACCTTC. This chain joins TRBV5-1 and TRBJ1-2; D unclear. V lost 0 bases and J 8 bases, leaving 14 bases between the germline ends. The CDR3 sequence is 14 residues long. Germline lookup yields CDR1 SGHRS and CDR2 YFSETQ.

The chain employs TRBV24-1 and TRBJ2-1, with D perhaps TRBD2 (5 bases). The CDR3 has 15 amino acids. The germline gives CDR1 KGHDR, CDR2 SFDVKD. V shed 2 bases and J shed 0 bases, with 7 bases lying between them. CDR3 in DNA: TGTGCCACCAGTGATTGGGAGAGCTCCTACAATGAGCAGTTCTTC. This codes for CATSDWESSYNEQFF.

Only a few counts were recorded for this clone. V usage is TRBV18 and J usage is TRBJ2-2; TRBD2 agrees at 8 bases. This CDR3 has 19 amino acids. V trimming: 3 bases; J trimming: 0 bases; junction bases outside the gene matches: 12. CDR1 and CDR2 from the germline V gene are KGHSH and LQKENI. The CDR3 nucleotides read TGTGCCAGCTCACCCATAATTTTAGCGGGGAGCGCGAACACCGGGGAGCTGTTTTTT. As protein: CASSPIILAGSANTGELFF.

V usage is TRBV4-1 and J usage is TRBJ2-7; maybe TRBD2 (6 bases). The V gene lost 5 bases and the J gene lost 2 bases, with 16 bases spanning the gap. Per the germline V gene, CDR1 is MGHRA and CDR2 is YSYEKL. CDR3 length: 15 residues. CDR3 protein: CASSSPGGSPYEQYF. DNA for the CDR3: TGCGCCAGCAGCTCCCCCGGGGGAAGCCCCTACGAGCAGTACTTC.

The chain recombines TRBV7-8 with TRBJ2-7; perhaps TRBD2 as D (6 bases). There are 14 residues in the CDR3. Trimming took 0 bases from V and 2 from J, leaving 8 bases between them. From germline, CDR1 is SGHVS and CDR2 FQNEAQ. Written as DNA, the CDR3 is TGTGCCAGCAGCTTAGCGGGAGGTACCTACGAGCAGTACTTC. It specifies CASSLAGGTYEQYF.

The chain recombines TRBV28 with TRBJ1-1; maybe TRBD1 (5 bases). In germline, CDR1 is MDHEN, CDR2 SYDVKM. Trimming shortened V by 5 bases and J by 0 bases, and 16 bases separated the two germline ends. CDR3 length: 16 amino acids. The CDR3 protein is CASSPPGDPMNTEAFF. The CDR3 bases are TGTGCCAGCAGTCCCCCGGGGGATCCAATGAACACTGAAGCTTTCTTT.

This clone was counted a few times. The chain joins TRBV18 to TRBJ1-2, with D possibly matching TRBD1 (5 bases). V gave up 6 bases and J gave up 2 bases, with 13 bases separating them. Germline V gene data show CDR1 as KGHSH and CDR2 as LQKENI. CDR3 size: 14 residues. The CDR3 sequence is CASSPGDGNYGYTF. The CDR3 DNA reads TGTGCCAGCTCCCCGGGGGACGGGAACTATGGCTACACCTTC.

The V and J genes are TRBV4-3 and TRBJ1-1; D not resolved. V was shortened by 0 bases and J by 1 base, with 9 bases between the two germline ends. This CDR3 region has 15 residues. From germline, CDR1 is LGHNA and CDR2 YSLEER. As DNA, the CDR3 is TGCGCCAGCAGCCAAGATGGGCGGGGGAACACTGAAGCTTTCTTT. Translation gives CASSQDGRGNTEAFF.

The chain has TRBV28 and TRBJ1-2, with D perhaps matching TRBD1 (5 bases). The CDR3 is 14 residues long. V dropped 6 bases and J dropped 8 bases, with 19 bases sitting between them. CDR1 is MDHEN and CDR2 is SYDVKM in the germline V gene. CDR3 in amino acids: CASSRSLGARGYTF. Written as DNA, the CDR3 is TGTGCCAGCAGCCGATCGCTTGGGGCGCGAGGCTACACCTTC.

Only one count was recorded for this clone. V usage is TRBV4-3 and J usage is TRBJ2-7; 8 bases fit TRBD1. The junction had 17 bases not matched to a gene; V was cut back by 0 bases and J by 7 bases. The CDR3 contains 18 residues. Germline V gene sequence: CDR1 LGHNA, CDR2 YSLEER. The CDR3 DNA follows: TGCGCCAGCAGCCAAGAAGACAGGGGCCGGGCGAGCGCTGCAGAGCAGTACTTC. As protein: CASSQEDRGRASAAEQYF.

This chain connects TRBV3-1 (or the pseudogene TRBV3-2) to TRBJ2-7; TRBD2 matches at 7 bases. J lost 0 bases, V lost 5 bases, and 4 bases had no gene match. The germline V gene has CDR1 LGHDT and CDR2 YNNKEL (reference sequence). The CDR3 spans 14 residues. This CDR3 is CASSVTSDSYEQYF. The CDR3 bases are TGTGCCAGCAGCGTTACTAGCGACTCCTACGAGCAGTACTTC.

CDR3 in amino acids: CASNSLGGTVSGNTIYF. As DNA, the CDR3 is TGTGCCAGCAACTCGTTGGGGGGGACGGTCTCTGGAAACACCATATATTTT. This chain links TRBV28 with TRBJ1-3, with D possibly being TRBD1 (5 bases). There are 17 residues in the CDR3. V lost 7 bases to trimming and J lost 0 bases, with 19 bases between them. Germline V lookup: CDR1 MDHEN, CDR2 SYDVKM. Complete variable domain (other parts from reference TRBV28 and TRBJ1-3): DVKVTQSSRYLVKRTGEKVFLECVQDMDHENMFWYRQDPGLGLRLIYFSYDVKMKEKGDIPEGYSVSREKKERFSLILESASTNQTSMYLCASNSLGGTVSGNTIYFGEGSWLTVV.

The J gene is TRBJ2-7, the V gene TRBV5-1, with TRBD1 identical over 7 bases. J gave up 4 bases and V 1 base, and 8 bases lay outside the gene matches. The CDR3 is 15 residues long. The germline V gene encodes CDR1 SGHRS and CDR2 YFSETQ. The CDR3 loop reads CASSLTGEDPYEQYF. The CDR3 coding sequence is TGCGCCAGCAGCTTGACAGGGGAAGACCCATACGAGCAGTACTTC.